The 9 T cell receptor beta chains below were found in one sample sequenced in a study of early stage breast cancer tumors. Sequencing was performed with immunoSEQ multiplex PCR; in TCRdb, only in-frame clones are kept and a portion is missing. Of 70,000 or so clones detected, 65% to 85% appear once; the ten largest clones hold about 4.5%. The sequencing sample was made of blood. The receptors come from a person between 35 and 49 years old with breast cancer.

The chain uses TRBV28 and TRBJ2-5; 9 nucleotides align to TRBD1. J was trimmed by 4 bases and V by 5 bases; bases with no gene match: 11. CDR1 and CDR2 from the germline V gene are MDHEN and SYDVKM. CDR3 length: 16 amino acids. The CDR3 DNA reads TGTGCCAGCAGTGTAACCGGGACAGGGTTGGCAGAGACCCAGTACTTC. Residues: CASSVTGTGLAETQYF.

This clone was observed once. This chain uses TRBV7-3 with TRBJ2-3; D not certain. Trimming shortened V by 1 base and J by 5 bases, and 4 bases separated the two germline ends. The germline V gene has CDR1 SGHTA and CDR2 FQGTGA. CDR3 size: 12 residues. CDR3 in amino acids: CASSLIGDTQYF. CDR3 DNA sequence: TGTGCCAGCAGCTTAATTGGAGATACGCAGTATTTT. Together with reference TRBV7-3 and TRBJ2-3, the CDR3 gives the full variable domain: GAGVSQTPSNKVTEKGKYVELRCDPISGHTALYWYRQSLGQGPEFLIYFQGTGAADDSGLPNDRFFAVRPEGSVSTLKIQRTERGDSAVYLCASSLIGDTQYFGPGTRLTVL.

The chain recombines TRBV23-1 with TRBJ1-5, with 7 nucleotides matching TRBD1. TRBV23-1 is an ORF; its function is uncertain. This CDR3 is built from 16 residues. V dropped 5 bases and J dropped 7; count of bases not matched to a gene: 14. The CDR3 DNA follows: TGCGCCAGCAGTGCCCCAGGGGGACAGAAGAACCAGCCCCAGCATTTT. Its protein product is CASSAPGGQKNQPQHF.

This clone was recorded a few times. The rearrangement links TRBV5-4 to TRBJ2-7; TRBD1 agrees at 7 bases. The CDR3 runs to 14 residues. Germline V gives CDR1 SGHNT, CDR2 YYREEE (reference sequence). The ends lost 8 bases at V and 8 bases at J; junction bases unmatched: 16. The CDR3 protein is CASKVWDSYQKQYF. The CDR3 region has the DNA TGTGCCAGTAAAGTTTGGGACAGCTACCAAAAGCAGTACTTC.

This chain uses TRBV27 with TRBJ1-1; the D is unclear. With 0 bases removed from V and 1 base from J, the gap between germline ends came to 6 bases. The CDR3 has 14 amino acids. CDR1 is MNHEY and CDR2 is SMNVEV in the germline V gene (reference sequence). CDR3 in DNA: TGTGCCAGCAGTTTATCCGGGCCGAACACTGAAGCTTTCTTT. Translated, it gives CASSLSGPNTEAFF.

This sequence joins TRBV19 and TRBJ1-2, with no clear D. Trimming pared 4 bases from V and 4 bases from J, leaving 10 bases between. The germline V gene encodes CDR1 LNHDA and CDR2 SQIVND (reference sequence). The CDR3 totals 13 residues. CDR3 loop: CASSKGSLYGYTF. The DNA of the CDR3 is TGTGCCAGTAGTAAAGGGTCACTCTATGGCTACACCTTC.

The chain uses TRBV28 and TRBJ1-4, with D unclear. This CDR3 has 15 amino acids. Germline CDR1 is MDHEN and CDR2 is SYDVKM. V dropped 5 bases and J dropped 7 bases, with 17 bases sitting between them. The CDR3 DNA reads as TGTGCCAGCAGTACTCCTATGAACCCCGCTGAAAAACTGTTTTTT. It is translated as CASSTPMNPAEKLFF.

The V and J genes are TRBV11-2 and TRBJ2-1; D might be TRBD2 (5 bases). CDR1 SGHAT and CDR2 FQNNGV come from the germline V gene. Trimming removed 5 bases at V and 2 bases at J, with 10 bases between. CDR3 size: 14 residues. CDR3 nucleotides: TGTGCCAGCAGCCGGGAAGACCCCTACAATGAGCAGTTCTTC. Translating gives CASSREDPYNEQFF.

The V call is TRBV6-5, the J call TRBJ2-3; D could derive from TRBD1 or TRBD2 (6 bases each). CDR1 MNHEY and CDR2 SVGAGI come from the germline V gene. The CDR3 consists of 15 residues. Trimming removed 5 bases at V and 2 bases at J, with 14 bases between. CDR3 DNA: TGTGCCAGCAGTCCCCGAGGGGGGCCCACAGATACGCAGTATTTT. Protein: CASSPRGGPTDTQYF.